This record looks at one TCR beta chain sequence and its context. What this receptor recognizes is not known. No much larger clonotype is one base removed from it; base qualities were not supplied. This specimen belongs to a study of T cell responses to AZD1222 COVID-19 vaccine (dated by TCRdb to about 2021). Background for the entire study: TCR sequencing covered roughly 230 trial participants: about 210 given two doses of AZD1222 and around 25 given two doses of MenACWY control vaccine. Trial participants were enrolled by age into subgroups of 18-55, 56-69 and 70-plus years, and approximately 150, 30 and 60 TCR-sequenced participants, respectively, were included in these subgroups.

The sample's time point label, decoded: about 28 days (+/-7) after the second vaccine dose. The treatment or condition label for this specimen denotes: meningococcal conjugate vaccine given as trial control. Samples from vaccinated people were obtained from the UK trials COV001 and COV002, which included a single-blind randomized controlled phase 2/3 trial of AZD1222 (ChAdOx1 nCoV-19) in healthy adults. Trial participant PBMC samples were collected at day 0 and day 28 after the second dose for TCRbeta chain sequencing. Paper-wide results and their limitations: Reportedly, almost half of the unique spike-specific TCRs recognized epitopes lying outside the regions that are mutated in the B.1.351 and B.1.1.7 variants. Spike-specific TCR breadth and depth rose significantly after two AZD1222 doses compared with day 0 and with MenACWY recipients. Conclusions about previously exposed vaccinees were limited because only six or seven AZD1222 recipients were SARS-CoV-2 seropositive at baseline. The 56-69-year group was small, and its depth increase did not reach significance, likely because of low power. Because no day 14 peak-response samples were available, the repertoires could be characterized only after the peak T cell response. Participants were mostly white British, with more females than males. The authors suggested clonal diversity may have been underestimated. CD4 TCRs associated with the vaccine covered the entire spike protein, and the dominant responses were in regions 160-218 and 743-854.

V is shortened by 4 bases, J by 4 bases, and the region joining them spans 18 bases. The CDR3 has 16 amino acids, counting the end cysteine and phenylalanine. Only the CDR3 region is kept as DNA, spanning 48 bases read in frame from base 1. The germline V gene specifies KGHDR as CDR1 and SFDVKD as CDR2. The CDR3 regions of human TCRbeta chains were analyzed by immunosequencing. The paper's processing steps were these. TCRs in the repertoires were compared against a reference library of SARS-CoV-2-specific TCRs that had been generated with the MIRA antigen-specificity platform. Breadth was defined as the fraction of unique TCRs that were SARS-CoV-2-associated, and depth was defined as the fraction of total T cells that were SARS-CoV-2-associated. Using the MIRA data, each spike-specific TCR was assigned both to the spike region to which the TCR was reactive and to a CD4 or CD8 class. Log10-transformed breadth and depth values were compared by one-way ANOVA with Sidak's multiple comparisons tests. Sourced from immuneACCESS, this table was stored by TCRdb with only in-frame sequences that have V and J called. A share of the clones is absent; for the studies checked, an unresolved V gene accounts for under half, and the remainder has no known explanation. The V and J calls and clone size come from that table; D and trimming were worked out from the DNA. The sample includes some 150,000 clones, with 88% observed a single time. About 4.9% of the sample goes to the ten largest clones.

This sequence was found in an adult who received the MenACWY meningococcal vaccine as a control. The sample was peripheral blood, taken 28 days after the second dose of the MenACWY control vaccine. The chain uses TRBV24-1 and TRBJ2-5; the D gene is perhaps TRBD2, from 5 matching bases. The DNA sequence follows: TGTGCCACCAGTGAGAGCGGACTCTTCGGACGAGAGACCCAGTACTTC. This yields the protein CATSESGLFGRETQYF.